This T cell receptor (beta chain) was sequenced in a study of shared clonotypes between healthy human individuals. This CDR3 comprises 15 residues. Germline values: CDR1 MNHEY, CDR2 SMNVEV (reference sequence). Between the trimmed V and J ends, which lost 4 bases and 6 bases, there was a span of 15 bases. Assay used: immunoSEQ multiplex PCR; TCRdb lists only in-frame clones, some missing. The data contain approximately 2.3 million clones, approximately 93% of them singletons. The V gene is TRBV27, the J gene TRBJ1-4; D gene unclear. Input material: naive CD4+ T cells from PBMCs. Subset here: CD45RA+ positively selected. This clonotype was obtained from a man younger than 35 in good health. Some clones in this sample may be carry-over from other donors' samples. The CDR3 spells CASSSIPRGDEKLFF. CDR3 DNA sequence: TGTGCCAGCAGTTCAATCCCTCGCGGGGATGAAAAACTGTTTTTT.